This TCR beta chain is from a study of blood T cell repertoires in COVID-19. Study details: Samples taken during acute and convalescent COVID-19 were collected in the United States, Italy and Spain. The analysed material was cDNA or gDNA that came from T cells, B-cell-depleted T cells, or PBMCs.

This clone was found once. Authors' processing steps: The authors estimated nucleated cell counts from reference gene primer amplification. Some clones are missing from TCRdb's copy, which holds only in-frame ones; the method was immunoSEQ multiplex PCR. The V and J calls and clone size are taken from that table; D and trimming were inferred from the DNA. Among roughly 150,000 clones listed, about 91% were seen once. CDR3 size: 14 residues. Trimming took 4 bases from V and 3 from J, leaving 13 bases between them. Germline CDR1 reads SGHNT; CDR2 reads YYREEE (reference sequence). Sequenced: peripheral blood. V is TRBV5-4 and J is TRBJ1-2; the D gene is possibly TRBD1 (5 bases). The source of this sequence is a human donor in a cohort sampled during active COVID-19. The CDR3 DNA is TGTGCCAGCAGCCCTGCCTCGACAGACTATGGCTACACCTTC. Translation gives CASSPASTDYGYTF.